These 27 T cell receptor beta chains were sequenced from one sample in a study of cytomegalovirus exposure and HLA in healthy donors. The PCR used 60 Vbeta and 13 Jbeta primers. Some clones are missing from TCRdb's copy, which holds only in-frame ones; the method was immunoSEQ multiplex PCR. This sample has some 150,000 clones; 60% to 85% occur once, and the top ten carry 3.7%. The source material was PBMCs. These receptors were taken from a man aged 25 to 40 in good health and CMV-seropositive.

The chain employs TRBV4-1 and TRBJ2-1; D might be TRBD2 (5 bases). CDR3 length equals 15 residues. The germline V and J ends were trimmed by 1 base and 6 bases, with 13 bases remaining between them. The germline CDR1 and CDR2 sequences are MGHRA and YSYEKL. The CDR3 loop is CASSQVAGQVNEQFF. CDR3 coding DNA: TGCGCCAGCAGCCAAGTCGCGGGTCAGGTCAATGAGCAGTTCTTC.

The chain couples TRBV7-9 to TRBJ2-1; the match to TRBD2 covers 10 bases. Germline CDR1 is SEHNR and CDR2 is FQNEAQ (reference sequence). The CDR3 length is 14 residues. The V segment lost 5 bases and the J segment 5 bases; nucleotides outside the gene matches: 3. CDR3 bases: TGTGCCAGCAGCCGGACTAGCGGAAACAATGAGCAGTTCTTC. It translates to CASSRTSGNNEQFF.

This clone was seen only once. J is TRBJ1-5 and V is TRBV10-3; the D gene is possibly TRBD1 (5 bases). Trimming took off 2 bases at V and 5 bases at J, with 10 bases between the two ends. Germline loops: CDR1 ENHRY, CDR2 SYGVKD. The CDR3 sequence is 14 residues long. The CDR3 is CAISEQGAYQPQHF. CDR3 sequence (DNA): TGTGCCATCAGTGAGCAAGGGGCTTATCAGCCCCAGCATTTT.

This clone was observed a handful of times. This chain connects TRBV2 to TRBJ1-1; D is unresolved. Trimming cost V 1 base and J 10 bases, with 7 bases left between them. The CDR3 has 11 residues. The germline gives CDR1 SNHLY, CDR2 FYNNEI. DNA for the CDR3: TGTGCCAGCAGTGAAGGCAGAGGAGCTTTCTTT. This gives the protein CASSEGRGAFF.

The rearrangement links TRBV30 to TRBJ1-2; D might be TRBD1 (6 bases). CDR1 is GTSNPN and CDR2 is SVGIG in the germline V gene (reference sequence). This CDR3 contains 12 residues. Trimming removed 1 base from V and 8 bases from J, with 11 bases in between. The CDR3, as DNA: TGTGCCTGGAGTGGGGGGGGGCAAGGCTACACCTTC. This gives the protein CAWSGGGQGYTF.

The chain uses TRBV4-1 and TRBJ2-7; TRBD2 matches 8 bases. The CDR3 length is 16 residues. With 0 bases clipped from V and 7 bases from J, the junction kept 11 bases outside the gene matches. Germline assignment: CDR1 MGHRA and CDR2 YSYEKL. Here the CDR3 reads CASSQEGAVAGGEQYF. The CDR3 DNA reads as TGCGCCAGCAGCCAAGAGGGGGCGGTGGCGGGAGGAGAGCAGTACTTC.

The rearrangement uses TRBV10-2 and TRBJ1-4; D unclear. From germline, CDR1 is WSHSY and CDR2 SAAADI. This CDR3 spans 15 amino acids. Trimming took off 0 bases at V and 4 bases at J, with 9 bases between the two ends. The chain's CDR3 is CASSESGSLNEKLFF. The CDR3 nucleotides read TGCGCCAGCAGTGAGTCGGGCAGCCTTAATGAAAAACTGTTTTTT.

The chain links TRBV1 to TRBJ1-6; the D call TRBD1 from the table was never checked on the DNA. TRBV1 is a pseudogene locus. The CDR3 covers 17 residues. The CDR3, as DNA: TGCACCAGCAGCCATCAAGCCCGGGACAGCGATAATTCACCCCTCCACTTT. It yields the protein CTSSHQARDSDNSPLHF.

This clone was observed once. This rearrangement joins TRBV7-3 to TRBJ2-5; D uncertain. The DNA end is more similar to TRBJ2-7, so the J call may be wrong. CDR1 is SGHTA and CDR2 is FQGTGA in the germline V gene. This CDR3 spans 9 amino acids. The CDR3 is CAILYEQYF. As DNA, the CDR3 is TGTGCTATCCTCTACGAGCAGTACTTC.

The V call is TRBV4-1, the J call TRBJ2-1, with D possibly being TRBD1 (5 bases). Trimming shortened V by 1 base and J by 8 bases, and 15 bases separated the two germline ends. Germline loops: CDR1 MGHRA, CDR2 YSYEKL. This CDR3 has 15 amino acids. The CDR3 spells CASSQVSREGDEQFF. As DNA, the CDR3 is TGCGCCAGCAGCCAAGTCAGCAGGGAAGGCGATGAGCAGTTCTTC.

About this clone: The junction differs from germline at one of its ends, possibly a read error. The chain joins TRBV7-9 to TRBJ1-1, with D maybe TRBD1 (5 bases). The CDR3 extends over 12 amino acids. Germline CDR1 reads SEHNR; CDR2 reads FQNEAQ (reference sequence). CDR3 sequence: CSSRDGDTEAFF. The CDR3, as DNA: TGTTCCAGCAGGGACGGGGACACTGAAGCTTTCTTT.

The V and J genes are TRBV13 and TRBJ1-2, with D possibly matching TRBD1 (5 bases). V dropped 5 bases and J dropped 6 bases, with 22 bases sitting between them. The CDR3 runs 16 residues. Germline CDR1 and CDR2: PRHDT and FYEKMQ (reference sequence). The CDR3 spells CASSPQGGQGRNGYTF. CDR3 sequence (DNA): TGTGCCAGCAGCCCGCAAGGTGGGCAGGGAAGGAATGGCTACACCTTC.

The CDR3 sequence is CAGWTEQETQYF. In nucleotides, the CDR3 is TGTGCCGGGTGGACAGAACAAGAGACCCAGTACTTC. This chain links TRBV19 with TRBJ2-5; tentatively, D is TRBD1 (6 bases). The CDR3 consists of 12 residues. V was cut by 11 bases and J by 2 bases, with 12 bases left in between. The germline V gene encodes CDR1 LNHDA and CDR2 SQIVND (reference sequence).

The rearrangement links TRBV2 to TRBJ2-5; TRBD2 might be the D (5 bases). The CDR3 extends over 14 amino acids. CDR1 and CDR2 from the germline V gene are SNHLY and FYNNEI. V lost 3 bases, J lost 0 bases, and 8 bases lay in between. In nucleotides, the CDR3 is TGTGCCAGCAGTGATCGGACTTACCAAGAGACCCAGTACTTC. The encoded protein is CASSDRTYQETQYF.

The chain has TRBV7-2 and TRBJ1-5; D ambiguous. Trimming removed 5 bases from V and 9 bases from J, with 14 bases in between. The CDR3 loop spans 13 amino acids. CDR1 is SGHTA, CDR2 FQGNSA, per germline. Here the CDR3 reads CASSPASSLPQHF. The CDR3 bases are TGTGCCAGCAGCCCAGCGTCGTCTCTGCCCCAGCATTTT.

This chain connects TRBV7-2 to TRBJ2-3; 7 bases are shared with TRBD2. Germline lookup yields CDR1 SGHTA and CDR2 FQGNSA. The V gene end was trimmed by 4 bases and the J gene end by 1 base; junction bases not matched to a gene: 11. There are 17 residues in the CDR3. The CDR3 DNA follows: TGTGCCAGCAGCTCGCTTGGGGGAGGGGTAGGCACAGATACGCAGTATTTT. This sequence encodes CASSSLGGGVGTDTQYF.

The rearrangement links TRBV30 to TRBJ1-6, with TRBD1 identical over 9 bases. Losses at the gene ends were 1 base for V and 10 bases for J; bases not matched to a gene: 5. CDR3 length equals 14 residues. The germline V gene has CDR1 GTSNPN and CDR2 SVGIG (reference sequence). The CDR3 region has the DNA TGTGCCTGGAGTGAAACAGGGGGCTGGTCACCCCTCCACTTT. Protein sequence: CAWSETGGWSPLHF.

This clone occurred a few times. The V gene is TRBV4-1, the J gene TRBJ1-5; 7 nucleotides agree with TRBD1. The CDR3 is 15 amino acids. The J segment lost 4 bases and the V segment lost 1 base, leaving 4 bases of the junction unmatched. CDR1 is MGHRA and CDR2 is YSYEKL in the germline V gene. The chain's CDR3 is CASSQGRDRNQPQHF. CDR3 bases: TGCGCCAGCAGCCAAGGCCGGGACAGAAATCAGCCCCAGCATTTT.

The chain employs TRBV6-1 and TRBJ2-7; 7 positions agree with TRBD1. The CDR3 is 15 amino acids. CDR1 is MNHNS and CDR2 is SASEGT in the germline V gene. V lost 8 bases and J lost 0; bases outside the gene matches: 10. In DNA, the CDR3 is TGTGCCAGCCGAAGACAGGGCGGCAGCTCCTACGAGCAGTACTTC. It codes for CASRRQGGSSYEQYF.

This chain links TRBV6-5 with TRBJ2-2; the D is unclear. Per germline, CDR1 MNHEY and CDR2 SVGAGI. Trimming removed 5 bases at V and 5 bases at J, with 9 bases between. This CDR3 has 13 amino acids. The CDR3 reads CASSMGLTGELFF. The CDR3 coding sequence is TGTGCCAGCAGTATGGGCCTTACCGGGGAGCTGTTTTTT.

V usage is TRBV5-1 and J usage is TRBJ2-5, with a weak D call TRBD2 (5 bases). With 3 bases removed from V and 3 bases from J, the gap between germline ends came to 12 bases. The germline V gene encodes CDR1 SGHRS and CDR2 YFSETQ. The CDR3 length is 14 residues. The CDR3 reads CASSSGGSEETQYF. In DNA form, the CDR3 reads TGCGCCAGCAGCTCAGGAGGTAGCGAAGAGACCCAGTACTTC.

The chain couples TRBV28 to TRBJ2-7; 7 bases are shared with TRBD2. CDR3 size: 16 residues. CDR1 and CDR2 from the germline V gene are MDHEN and SYDVKM. V was clipped by 7 bases and J by 7 bases; unmatched bases: 19. CDR3 DNA sequence: TGTGCCAGCATCGATTCAACATTGGCGGGGGTTGGGGAGCAGTACTTC. Translating gives CASIDSTLAGVGEQYF.

This clone occurred once. The chain joins TRBV9 to TRBJ1-6; 7 nucleotides line up with TRBD1. The CDR3 is made up of 15 amino acids. The germline V gene has CDR1 SGDLS and CDR2 YYNGEE. The junction had 7 bases not matched to a gene; V was cut back by 2 bases and J by 8 bases. The CDR3 bases are TGTGCCAGCAGCGTTCGGGACAGTTGGGATTCACCCCTCCACTTT. It codes for CASSVRDSWDSPLHF.

This clone was seen a single time. V gene TRBV19 combines with J gene TRBJ2-2, with D perhaps matching TRBD1 (6 bases). Trimming left V 3 bases short and J 4 bases short, with 9 bases between. The CDR3 runs to 14 residues. Germline V gene sequence: CDR1 LNHDA, CDR2 SQIVND (reference sequence). The CDR3 reads CASSISRGTGELFF. The CDR3 nucleotides are TGTGCCAGTAGTATCTCCAGGGGCACCGGGGAGCTGTTTTTT.

This clone was seen only a few times. The V call is TRBV10-2, the J call TRBJ1-1; 8 nucleotides agree with TRBD1. The CDR3 contains 15 residues. Germline CDR1 is WSHSY and CDR2 is SAAADI. Trimming cost V 8 bases and J 3 bases; bases outside gene matches: 11. The CDR3, as DNA: TGCGCCAGCTCCTGGCCCGGACAGGGCGACACTGAAGCTTTCTTT. Encoded protein: CASSWPGQGDTEAFF.

This chain uses TRBV27 with TRBJ2-3, with 8 bases fitting TRBD2. J lost 0 bases, V lost 5 bases, and 19 bases had no gene match. This CDR3 comprises 20 residues. Germline assignment: CDR1 MNHEY and CDR2 SMNVEV (reference sequence). DNA of the CDR3: TGTGCCAGCAGTCCCGCGTACGGCGGACTAGCCGCGCGCAGCACAGATACGCAGTATTTT. It is translated as CASSPAYGGLAARSTDTQYF.

In this sample, this clone turned up once. The CDR3 protein is CSARTGSSYEQYF. In nucleotides, the CDR3 is TGCAGCGCTAGGACAGGGAGCTCCTACGAGCAGTACTTC. V and J are TRBV29-1 and TRBJ2-7, with TRBD1 identical over 8 bases. Per germline, CDR1 SQVTM and CDR2 ANQGSEA. The CDR3 has 13 amino acids. Trimming at V came to 7 bases and at J to 0 bases, leaving 5 bases not matched to a gene.